This TCR beta chain stems from a study of early T cells in non-severe SARS-CoV-2 infection. CDR1 and CDR2 from the germline V gene are DFQATT and SNEGSKA (reference sequence). CDR3 length: 11 residues. Deletions cut 6 bases from V and 2 bases from J, with 8 bases between. TCRdb re-analysed the 5' RACE reads in MiXCR, keeping a single row per CDR3 protein. The sample records 54,000 or so distinct CDR3 sequences, roughly 5.9% being singletons. This clonotype was picked up many times. The source material was whole blood. The chain is built from TRBV20-1 and TRBJ2-7, with unresolved D. The clonotype originates from an adult who was a healthcare worker with PCR-confirmed SARS-CoV-2 infection or an uninfected control (not recorded which). The CDR3 nucleotides are TGCAGTGCCCCGGACCCCTACGAGCAGTACTTC. Its translation is CSAPDPYEQYF.